The 7 T cell receptor beta chains below were found in one sample sequenced in a study of molecular identifiers for immune sequencing clone quantification. TCRdb analysed the PCR reads with MiXCR anew, one entry per CDR3 protein. The table lists hundreds of thousands of distinct CDR3 sequences, roughly 25% of them singletons. The material sequenced was naive CD8+ T cells from blood, with Jurkat cell RNA spiked in. Subset meaning: FACS-sorted CD8+CD4-CCR7+CD45RA+ naive T cells. These receptors were collected from a human donor in good health. Some libraries in this study had Jurkat cell RNA spiked in.

This clonotype showed up many times. The V gene is TRBV4-3, the J gene TRBJ2-1; D unclear. The CDR3 is 17 residues long. CDR1 is LGHNA and CDR2 is YSLEER in the germline V gene. Trimming pared 0 bases from V and 8 bases from J, leaving 20 bases between. CDR3 amino acids: CASSQDHNFFSGYEQFF. Here the CDR3 DNA reads TGCGCCAGCAGCCAAGATCATAACTTTTTTTCGGGCTATGAGCAGTTCTTC.

Concerning this clonotype: This could be a read error, since a much larger clone is one nucleotide away. The V gene is TRBV7-9, the J gene TRBJ2-3; tentatively, D is TRBD2 (5 bases). In germline, CDR1 is SEHNR, CDR2 FQNEAQ (reference sequence). This CDR3 region has 17 residues. V was trimmed by 3 bases and J by 0 bases, leaving 16 bases between them. The CDR3 spells CASSLEQAAESTDTQYF. The CDR3 DNA follows: TGTGCCAGCAGCTTGGAGCAGGCAGCGGAGAGCACAGATACGCAGTATTTT.

This clonotype was detected once. This sequence is one base from a far larger clone and is likely a read error. The chain has TRBV7-9 and TRBJ2-7; no reliable D call. Germline CDR1 and CDR2: SEHNR and FQNEAQ (reference sequence). The CDR3 is made up of 12 amino acids. The chain's CDR3 is CASRLGPVEQYF. The CDR3 DNA reads TGTGCCAGCCGCTTAGGGCCGGTCGAGCAGTACTTC.

On this clonotype itself: This sequence may be a read error, since a much larger clone differs from it by one base. The chain couples TRBV5-1 to TRBJ2-5, with D possibly being TRBD2 (5 bases). Germline loops: CDR1 SGHRS, CDR2 YFSETQ. Trimming cost V 4 bases and J 3 bases, with 13 bases left between them. This CDR3 has 14 amino acids. CDR3 loop: CASSRRAGEETQYF. CDR3 sequence (DNA): TGCGCCAGCAGCCGCCGGGCGGGTGAAGAGACCCAGTACTTC.

This clonotype was counted ten times or more. V and J are TRBV9 and TRBJ1-5; possible D gene TRBD1, 6 bases. V shed 7 bases and J shed 7 bases, with 18 bases lying between them. The CDR3 is 14 residues long. The germline CDR1 and CDR2 sequences are SGDLS and YYNGEE. DNA of the CDR3: TGTGCCAGCGCTGAGGGCGGGGGCGAGCAGCCCCAGCATTTT. Translating gives CASAEGGGEQPQHF.

For this clonotype: The CDR3 does not end in the conserved phenylalanine or tryptophan, so this is likely a read error. The V call is TRBV2, the J call TRBJ1-2; no definite D call. V shed 4 bases and J shed 3 bases, with 3 bases lying between them. Germline V CDR1 and CDR2: SNHLY, FYNNEI. The CDR3 loop spans 11 amino acids. The CDR3: CASSGDYGYTL. The CDR3 region has the DNA TGTGCCAGCAGTGGGGACTATGGCTACACCCTC.

There are many counts of this clonotype. The chain links TRBV5-6 to TRBJ1-4; D ambiguous. The germline V gene has CDR1 SGHDT and CDR2 YYEEEE. The V end was cut by 0 bases, the J end by 6 bases, with 9 bases between. This CDR3 spans 14 amino acids. CDR3: CASSLGRAHEKLFF. The CDR3 region has the DNA TGTGCCAGCAGCTTGGGTAGGGCCCATGAAAAACTGTTTTTT.